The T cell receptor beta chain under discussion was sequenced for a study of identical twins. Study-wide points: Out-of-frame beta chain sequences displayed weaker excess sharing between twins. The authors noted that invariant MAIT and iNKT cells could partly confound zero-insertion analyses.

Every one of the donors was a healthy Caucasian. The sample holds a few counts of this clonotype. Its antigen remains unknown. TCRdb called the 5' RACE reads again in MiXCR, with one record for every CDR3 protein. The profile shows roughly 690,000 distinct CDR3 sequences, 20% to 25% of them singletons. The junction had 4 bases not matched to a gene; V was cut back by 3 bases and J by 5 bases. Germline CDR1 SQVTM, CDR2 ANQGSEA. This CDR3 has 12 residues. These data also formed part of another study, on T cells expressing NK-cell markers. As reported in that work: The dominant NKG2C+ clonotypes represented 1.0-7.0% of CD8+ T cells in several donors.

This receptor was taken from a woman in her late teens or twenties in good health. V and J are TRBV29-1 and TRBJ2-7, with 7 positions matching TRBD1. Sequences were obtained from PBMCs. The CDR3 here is CSVDSGTDEQYF. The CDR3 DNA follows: TGCAGCGTTGACTCCGGGACAGACGAGCAGTACTTC.